The next 21 T cell receptor beta chains were all read from a single sample in a study of blood T cell repertoires in COVID-19. TCRdb's table, derived via immunoSEQ multiplex PCR, lists solely in-frame clones and lacks some. The table has around 230,000 clones, about nine tenths seen once; the top ten hold 9.5% to 13%. Sequencing was carried out using peripheral blood. These receptor sequences come from a man aged 50-60 years with COVID-19, enrolled during active disease.

The rearrangement links TRBV28 to TRBJ2-7; TRBD1 agrees at 7 bases. V was pared by 7 bases and J by 4 bases, with 13 bases of the junction left unmatched. Germline CDR1 reads MDHEN; CDR2 reads SYDVKM. CDR3 length equals 15 residues. CDR3 loop: CASTGRDSFRYEQYF. As DNA, the CDR3 is TGTGCCAGCACGGGCAGGGACAGCTTCCGATACGAGCAGTACTTC.

The chain combines TRBV6-2 or TRBV6-3 with TRBJ1-1; D ambiguous. The CDR3 extends over 14 amino acids. Germline CDR1 reads MNHEY; CDR2 reads SVGEGT. Trimming took 2 bases from V and 3 from J, leaving 10 bases between them. CDR3 DNA: TGTGCCAGCAGTTACCGGGGTGGTGACACTGAAGCTTTCTTT. Translating it yields CASSYRGGDTEAFF.

The DNA of the CDR3 is TGTGCCAGCAGTTTTTACTCCCCCCATGAGCAGTTCTTC. Its protein product is CASSFYSPHEQFF. This chain connects TRBV12-3 or TRBV12-4 to TRBJ2-1; D gene uncertain. The CDR3 is made up of 13 amino acids. Trimming cost V 3 bases and J 8 bases, with 11 bases left between them.

The chain links TRBV28 to TRBJ1-1; the D is unclear. The CDR3 covers 11 residues. CDR1 and CDR2 (germline): MDHEN, SYDVKM. V lost 7 bases to trimming and J lost 3 bases, with 6 bases between them. In DNA form, the CDR3 reads TGTGCCAGCATGCAGTACACTGAAGCTTTCTTT. The encoded protein is CASMQYTEAFF.

The chain combines TRBV10-1 with TRBJ2-1, with a tentative D call TRBD1 (5 bases). Per germline, CDR1 WNHNN and CDR2 SYGVQD (reference sequence). This CDR3 spans 11 amino acids. Deletions cut 1 base from V and 15 bases from J, with 10 bases between. In DNA form, the CDR3 reads TGCGCCAGCAGTGAGTGGCAGGGAAGGTTCTTC. Translating it yields CASSEWQGRFF.

The chain carries TRBV24-1 and TRBJ2-7; 7 nucleotides match TRBD1. V was pared by 4 bases and J by 2 bases, with 7 bases of the junction left unmatched. The V gene's germline CDR1 is KGHDR and CDR2 SFDVKD. The CDR3 length is 15 residues. CDR3 DNA: TGTGCCACCAGTGACCTCGACAGGGAGCCCTACGAGCAGTACTTC. This gives the protein CATSDLDREPYEQYF.

The CDR3 bases are TGTGCCAGCAGCAAAGAGCGAGGGTGGGCCTACTCCGATCATGGCTACACCTTC. Translation gives CASSKERGWAYSDHGYTF. J is TRBJ1-2 and V is TRBV21-1. TRBV21-1 is a documented pseudogene. The CDR3 runs to 18 residues.

In this sample, this clone turned up a few times. This sequence joins TRBV5-1 and TRBJ2-5, with D hard to call. CDR1 SGHRS and CDR2 YFSETQ come from the germline V gene. The CDR3 runs 16 residues. V was shortened by 0 bases and J by 0 bases, with 12 bases between the two germline ends. CDR3 loop: CASSLALQKYQETQYF. CDR3 nucleotide sequence: TGCGCCAGCAGCTTGGCGCTACAGAAGTACCAAGAGACCCAGTACTTC.

This chain connects TRBV12-3 or TRBV12-4 to TRBJ1-5; a possible D gene is TRBD1 (6 bases). Trimming removed 6 bases from V and 3 bases from J, with 9 bases in between. The CDR3 loop spans 13 amino acids. The CDR3 nucleotides read TGTGCCAGCAGAGACAGGAACAATCAGCCCCAGCATTTT. Protein: CASRDRNNQPQHF.

This chain links TRBV20-1 with TRBJ2-1; 7 positions match TRBD1. Unmatched junction bases numbered 1, after V lost 6 bases and J lost 5 bases. CDR3 length equals 11 residues. CDR1 is DFQATT and CDR2 is SNEGSKA in the germline V gene (reference sequence). The CDR3 reads CSAGQNNEQFF. CDR3 nucleotides: TGCAGTGCGGGACAGAACAATGAGCAGTTCTTC.

This clone was observed a single time. This CDR3 reads CATRTSTGTGIYNEQFF. The CDR3 DNA sequence: TGTGCCACCCGAACCTCTACCGGGACAGGGATTTACAATGAGCAGTTCTTC. This chain joins TRBV24-1 and TRBJ2-1; 9 bases are a match to TRBD1. CDR3 size: 17 residues. Germline assignment: CDR1 KGHDR and CDR2 SFDVKD. Trimming removed 9 bases from V and 4 bases from J; junction bases left unmatched: 15.

The chain recombines TRBV5-1 with TRBJ1-4; 9 bases agree with TRBD1. The germline CDR1 and CDR2 sequences are SGHRS and YFSETQ. This CDR3 has 16 amino acids. Unmatched junction bases numbered 7, after V lost 0 bases and J lost 7 bases. The CDR3 DNA is TGCGCCAGCAGCTTGGAGGGACAGGGTTTGGGTGAAAAACTGTTTTTT. Translation gives CASSLEGQGLGEKLFF.

This clone has just one count. The chain links TRBV14 to TRBJ2-7; no definite D call. V dropped 0 bases and J dropped 0 bases, with 9 bases sitting between them. CDR3 size: 15 residues. Germline CDR1 reads SGHDN; CDR2 reads FVKESK. The CDR3 nucleotides read TGTGCCAGCAGCCAAGAAAAAGTGAGCTCCTACGAGCAGTACTTC. It is translated as CASSQEKVSSYEQYF.

This clone was observed a few times. The chain links TRBV4-3 to TRBJ2-2; 8 bases line up with TRBD2. V trimming: 0 bases; J trimming: 8 bases; junction bases outside the gene matches: 8. The germline V gene has CDR1 LGHNA and CDR2 YSLEER. There are 16 residues in the CDR3. The CDR3 region has the DNA TGCGCCAGCAGCCAAGAAACTAGCGGCGACTGGGGGGAGCTGTTTTTT. This gives the protein CASSQETSGDWGELFF.

The rearrangement joins TRBV12-3 or TRBV12-4 to TRBJ2-7; D uncertain. This CDR3 has 13 residues. Trimming shortened V by 1 base and J by 3 bases, and 7 bases separated the two germline ends. In DNA, the CDR3 is TGTGCCAGCAGTTTAGGGCAAAACTACGAGCAGTACTTC. Its translation: CASSLGQNYEQYF.

V and J are TRBV2 and TRBJ1-5; 9 nucleotides line up with TRBD1. CDR1 is SNHLY and CDR2 is FYNNEI in the germline V gene. J was trimmed by 4 bases and V by 4 bases; bases with no gene match: 5. There are 15 residues in the CDR3. The CDR3 loop is CASSVGQGPNQPQHF. The CDR3, as DNA: TGTGCCAGCAGTGTGGGACAGGGACCTAATCAGCCCCAGCATTTT.

V is TRBV6-6 and J is TRBJ2-1; 14 bases are a match to TRBD2. The CDR3 consists of 15 residues. The ends lost 5 bases at V and 6 bases at J; junction bases unmatched: 3. The V gene's germline CDR1 is MNHNY and CDR2 SVGAGI (reference sequence). The CDR3 is CASSPGLAGGNEQFF. In nucleotides, the CDR3 is TGTGCCAGCAGTCCCGGACTAGCGGGGGGCAATGAGCAGTTCTTC.

V is TRBV10-3 and J is TRBJ2-1, with TRBD2 matching 14 bases. Germline values: CDR1 ENHRY, CDR2 SYGVKD. The V and J ends lost 6 bases and 9 bases, in that order; junction bases with no gene match: 16. This CDR3 comprises 18 residues. The CDR3 region is CAIRKAEGLAGEKGEQFF. The CDR3 DNA is TGTGCCATCAGGAAGGCGGAGGGACTAGCGGGAGAGAAAGGTGAGCAGTTCTTC.

This chain joins TRBV14 and TRBJ1-2; 12 positions match TRBD1. This CDR3 has 15 residues. J was trimmed by 4 bases and V by 4 bases; bases with no gene match: 4. Germline loops: CDR1 SGHDN, CDR2 FVKESK. The CDR3 nucleotides are TGTGCCAGCAGCCCGGGGACAGGGGGCATCTATGGCTACACCTTC. Protein product: CASSPGTGGIYGYTF.

V usage is TRBV7-9 and J usage is TRBJ1-1, with a weak D call TRBD1 (6 bases). The CDR3 runs 14 residues. The V gene lost 5 bases and the J gene lost 3 bases, with 13 bases spanning the gap. From germline, CDR1 is SEHNR and CDR2 FQNEAQ (reference sequence). The CDR3 DNA reads as TGTGCCAGCAGCCGACAGGTGGTATACACTGAAGCTTTCTTT. Protein product: CASSRQVVYTEAFF.

A word on this clone: The conserved final phenylalanine or tryptophan is absent from the CDR3, which likely points to a read error. The chain recombines TRBV18 with TRBJ2-7; D may be TRBD2 (5 bases). Germline V gene lookup returns CDR1 KGHSH and CDR2 LQKENI. V was pared by 2 bases and J by 6 bases, with 5 bases between. CDR3 length: 11 amino acids. CDR3 nucleotide sequence: TGTGCCAGCTCACCAGGAGGCGAGCAGTACCTC. This encodes CASSPGGEQYL.